This entry lists 14 T cell receptor beta chains sequenced from one sample in a study of blood T cell repertoires in COVID-19 (dated by TCRdb to the early 2020s). Preparation of the library involved the immunoSEQ multiplex PCR assay. This immuneACCESS table, as held by TCRdb, lists in-frame sequences with V and J called but not all clones. Of the missing ones, under half trace to an unresolved V gene in checked studies; the others have no known cause. This sample has 390,000 or so clones in its table, and around four fifths of those were observed once. 5% to 5.5% of the sample goes to the ten largest clones. Sequencing was performed on PBMCs or T cells enriched from blood (not recorded which). The receptors come from a woman aged 45-60 years who had recovered from COVID-19.

The gene calls are TRBV3-1 (or the pseudogene TRBV3-2) and TRBJ2-7; weak D call: TRBD1 (6 bases). CDR3 length: 12 residues. Germline-derived CDR1 and CDR2 are LGHDT and YNNKEL (reference sequence). Trimming stripped 0 bases from V and 11 bases from J, with 11 bases between. CDR3 in amino acids: CASSQDTGKKYF. CDR3 nucleotide sequence: TGTGCCAGCAGCCAAGATACAGGGAAGAAGTACTTC.

The genes are TRBV6-2 or TRBV6-3 and TRBJ1-2, with 7 bases lining up with TRBD1. Germline CDR1 MNHEY, CDR2 SVGEGT. The CDR3 extends over 15 amino acids. V gave up 4 bases and J gave up 9 bases; unmatched junction bases: 14. The CDR3 region has the DNA TGTGCCAGCAGTTGGGGGACAGTACCGTTTTACAGCTACACCTTC. Its protein product is CASSWGTVPFYSYTF.

The chain combines TRBV7-2 with TRBJ1-5, with 7 bases that match TRBD1. Germline lookup yields CDR1 SGHTA and CDR2 FQGNSA. The trim removed 0 bases at V and 0 bases at J, leaving 2 bases unmatched. The CDR3 spans 16 residues. The CDR3 region is CASSLATGNSNQPQHF. The DNA for the CDR3 is TGTGCCAGCAGCTTAGCGACAGGGAATAGCAATCAGCCCCAGCATTTT.

This clone was seen a single time. The gene calls are TRBV4-1 and TRBJ2-3; 14 bases line up with TRBD2. J lost 2 bases, V lost 4 bases, and 5 bases had no gene match. The CDR3 covers 17 residues. Germline V gene sequence: CDR1 MGHRA, CDR2 YSYEKL. The CDR3 DNA is TGCGCCAGCAGCCCGACTAGCGGGAGGGCCCTCACAGATACGCAGTATTTT. Translated: CASSPTSGRALTDTQYF.

This chain connects TRBV10-3 to TRBJ1-1; the match to TRBD1 covers 8 bases. This CDR3 spans 16 amino acids. Unmatched junction bases numbered 13, after V lost 3 bases and J lost 7 bases. From germline, CDR1 is ENHRY and CDR2 SYGVKD. The CDR3 DNA is TGTGCCATCAGTGAAACCGGGACAGGTTTAGGGGGTGAAGCTTTCTTT. Protein: CAISETGTGLGGEAFF.

The chain uses TRBV11-3 and TRBJ2-1, with 9 positions matching TRBD1. CDR3 length: 16 residues. The germline gives CDR1 SGHNT, CDR2 YENEEA. Germline trimming cut 0 bases from V and 3 bases from J; bases unmatched to any gene: 3. The CDR3 reads CASSLDTGQGYNEQFF. CDR3 nucleotides: TGTGCCAGCAGCTTAGATACGGGACAGGGCTACAATGAGCAGTTCTTC.

This clone was counted only a few times. This chain uses TRBV7-9 with TRBJ2-7; 7 positions match TRBD2. In germline, CDR1 is SEHNR, CDR2 FQNEAQ (reference sequence). The CDR3 runs 15 residues. The V gene end was trimmed by 5 bases and the J gene end by 3 bases; junction bases not matched to a gene: 10. DNA for the CDR3: TGTGCCAGCAGCGCAGCCGGGACTAATCTCTACGAGCAGTACTTC. Translation gives CASSAAGTNLYEQYF. Based on the CDR3 plus reference TRBV7-9 and TRBJ2-7, the full variable domain is DTGVSQNPRHKITKRGQNVTFRCDPISEHNRLYWYRQTLGQGPEFLTYFQNEAQLEKSRLLSDRFSAERPKGSFSTLEIQRTEQGDSAMYLCASSAAGTNLYEQYFGPGTRLTVT.

V is TRBV5-1 and J is TRBJ2-7; D gene ambiguous. CDR3 size: 13 residues. CDR1 SGHRS and CDR2 YFSETQ come from the germline V gene. Deletions cut 3 bases from V and 1 base from J, with 8 bases between. The CDR3 DNA follows: TGCGCCAGCAGCTCCCAGACTTCCTACGAGCAGTACTTC. This sequence encodes CASSSQTSYEQYF.

The chain recombines TRBV19 with TRBJ1-5, with D possibly matching TRBD1 (6 bases). The CDR3 is 16 residues long. The V end was cut by 5 bases, the J end by 4 bases, with 18 bases between. Germline V gene sequence: CDR1 LNHDA, CDR2 SQIVND (reference sequence). DNA for the CDR3: TGTGCCAGTAGTGCGGGGGCACAGACTTTAAATCAGCCCCAGCATTTT. This encodes CASSAGAQTLNQPQHF.

There are a few counts of this clone. This chain joins TRBV15 and TRBJ2-7; perhaps TRBD1 as D (6 bases). This CDR3 is built from 15 residues. In germline, CDR1 is LNHNV, CDR2 YYDKDF (reference sequence). The V and J ends lost 4 bases and 3 bases respectively, with 16 bases between them. CDR3 in DNA: TGTGCCACCAGCAAAGGCTACGGACAGCGCTACGAGCAGTACTTC. Translation: CATSKGYGQRYEQYF.

V and J are TRBV6-1 and TRBJ1-5; TRBD1 aligns across 7 bases. The CDR3 totals 16 residues. Germline V CDR1 and CDR2: MNHNS, SASEGT. Germline trimming cut 2 bases from V and 5 bases from J; bases unmatched to any gene: 9. The CDR3 nucleotides are TGTGCCAGCAGTGAAAGACAGGGACAGACTCATCAGCCCCAGCATTTT. Amino acids: CASSERQGQTHQPQHF.

Only one count was recorded for this clone. The chain couples TRBV9 to TRBJ2-1; 11 nucleotides align to TRBD2. The germline V gene encodes CDR1 SGDLS and CDR2 YYNGEE. Trimming removed 0 bases from V and 5 bases from J; junction bases left unmatched: 10. The CDR3 sequence is 18 residues long. CDR3 in DNA: TGTGCCAGCAGCGTAGCTCGCGGTGCGGGACTAGCGGACAATGAGCAGTTCTTC. It encodes CASSVARGAGLADNEQFF.

The V call is TRBV18, the J call TRBJ2-7; possibly TRBD1 for D (6 bases). Germline values: CDR1 KGHSH, CDR2 LQKENI. V lost 3 bases, J lost 6 bases, and 15 bases lay in between. This CDR3 has 14 amino acids. The CDR3, as DNA: TGTGCCAGCTCACCGACTTGGCAGGGGCCCGAGCAGTACTTC. Translation gives CASSPTWQGPEQYF.

The chain has TRBV7-2 and TRBJ2-2; 10 bases line up with TRBD1. V trimming: 2 bases; J trimming: 6 bases; junction bases outside the gene matches: 15. Germline assignment: CDR1 SGHTA and CDR2 FQGNSA. The CDR3 is 19 amino acids. The DNA for the CDR3 is TGTGCCAGCAGCTTATCCGGGGTATTCGACAGGGGGCGGGCCGGGGAGCTGTTTTTT. This sequence encodes CASSLSGVFDRGRAGELFF.